These 12 T cell receptor beta chains originate from one sample sequenced in a study of identical twins. TCRdb re-derived calls from the 5' RACE reads in MiXCR, one entry per CDR3 protein. The sample lists about 240,000 distinct CDR3 sequences, more than 9.5% occurring once. These same data were also listed under a study on yellow fever vaccine responses in identical twins.

Sequences were obtained from memory (CD45RO+) T cells sorted from blood. The receptor set was obtained from a young woman in good health.

This clonotype was counted only a few times. The chain employs TRBV3-1 and TRBJ2-3, with D uncertain. CDR1 is LGHDT and CDR2 is YNNKEL in the germline V gene (reference sequence). V lost 7 bases and J 0 bases, leaving 14 bases between the germline ends. The CDR3 sequence is 15 residues long. CDR3 loop: CASTLTVSSTDTQYF. In DNA form, the CDR3 reads TGTGCCAGCACCCTAACAGTGTCTAGCACAGATACGCAGTATTTT.

The chain employs TRBV11-2 and TRBJ2-7; possibly TRBD1 for D (5 bases). Trimming removed 4 bases at V and 6 bases at J, with 13 bases between. CDR1 is SGHAT and CDR2 is FQNNGV in the germline V gene. CDR3 length equals 13 residues. CDR3 nucleotide sequence: TGTGCCAGCAGCTCGATTAGGGGCGGCGAGCAGTACTTC. It specifies CASSSIRGGEQYF.

This clonotype was recorded a few times. The rearrangement joins TRBV7-9 to TRBJ1-2; D is ambiguous. The ends were cut back, 10 bases at V and 6 bases at J, with 18 bases in the middle. Per the germline V gene, CDR1 is SEHNR and CDR2 is FQNEAQ (reference sequence). The CDR3 has 13 amino acids. CDR3 bases: TGTGCCAAGGCCCCCTTCGAGGGCCATGGCTACACCTTC. Residues: CAKAPFEGHGYTF.

This clonotype has just a few counts. This chain joins TRBV7-8 and TRBJ2-3, with 10 bases identical to TRBD1. This CDR3 has 14 residues. The germline V gene encodes CDR1 SGHVS and CDR2 FQNEAQ. Trimming at V came to 7 bases and at J to 4 bases, leaving 5 bases not matched to a gene. The CDR3 sequence is CASNRDRGADTQYF. The CDR3 DNA follows: TGTGCCAGCAACCGGGACAGGGGTGCAGATACGCAGTATTTT.

There are many counts of this clonotype. The chain employs TRBV6-5 and TRBJ2-7; 10 positions match TRBD2. This CDR3 is built from 15 residues. V lost 2 bases and J lost 0; bases outside the gene matches: 1. Germline V gene data show CDR1 as MNHEY and CDR2 as SVGAGI. CDR3 nucleotides: TGTGCCAGCAGTTACACTAGCGGGACCTCCTACGAGCAGTACTTC. Translating it yields CASSYTSGTSYEQYF.

This clonotype showed up just a few times. The chain uses TRBV6-1 and TRBJ2-6; TRBD1 matches 9 bases. The CDR3 is made up of 15 amino acids. The germline V gene encodes CDR1 MNHNS and CDR2 SASEGT. The V gene end was trimmed by 6 bases and the J gene end by 4 bases; junction bases not matched to a gene: 4. This CDR3 is CASRWTGDGANVLTF. The CDR3 bases are TGTGCCAGCAGATGGACAGGGGACGGGGCCAACGTCCTGACTTTC.

This clonotype occurred a few times. V gene TRBV6-1 combines with J gene TRBJ2-1; 7 nucleotides line up with TRBD1. V gave up 0 bases and J gave up 5 bases; unmatched junction bases: 1. CDR3 length equals 14 residues. Germline assignment: CDR1 MNHNS and CDR2 SASEGT. CDR3 in amino acids: CASSEATGHNEQFF. The CDR3 DNA sequence: TGTGCCAGCAGTGAAGCGACAGGGCACAATGAGCAGTTCTTC.

This chain joins TRBV2 and TRBJ2-5; the match to TRBD1 covers 7 bases. V was pared by 2 bases and J by 1 base, with 10 bases of the junction left unmatched. This CDR3 comprises 17 residues. In germline, CDR1 is SNHLY, CDR2 FYNNEI. CDR3: CASSEWWGQRLQETQYF. The CDR3 nucleotides read TGTGCCAGCAGTGAATGGTGGGGACAGAGACTCCAAGAGACCCAGTACTTC.

The chain employs TRBV30 and TRBJ2-2; D call uncertain. The CDR3 is 13 amino acids. V shed 3 bases and J shed 1 base, with 6 bases lying between them. Looked up from germline, CDR1 is GTSNPN and CDR2 is SVGIG (reference sequence). The CDR3 nucleotides are TGTGCCTGGAGCAACAGGAACACCGGGGAGCTGTTTTTT. Translated: CAWSNRNTGELFF.

This clonotype was counted ten times or more. The chain recombines TRBV10-3 with TRBJ2-3; 8 positions agree with TRBD2. V was clipped by 7 bases and J by 5 bases; unmatched bases: 8. Germline-derived CDR1 and CDR2 are ENHRY and SYGVKD. CDR3 size: 14 residues. The CDR3 coding sequence is TGTGCCATCAAGGCGGGGGGCGCTTTAGATACGCAGTATTTT. Amino acid sequence: CAIKAGGALDTQYF.

In its sample, this clonotype was seen a few times. The chain combines TRBV11-3 with TRBJ2-7, with unresolved D. Trimming left V 0 bases short and J 4 bases short, with 16 bases between. Germline CDR1 is SGHNT and CDR2 is YENEEA. This CDR3 is 16 amino acids long. CDR3 nucleotides: TGTGCCAGCAGCTTAGATATACGGAGACAAAGGTACGAGCAGTACTTC. As protein: CASSLDIRRQRYEQYF.

This clonotype was detected ten times or more. The CDR3 sequence is CASSPDRGATEAFF. CDR3 in DNA: TGTGCCAGCAGTCCCGACAGGGGTGCCACTGAAGCTTTCTTT. The chain carries TRBV7-2 and TRBJ1-1; TRBD1 matches at 8 bases. This CDR3 region has 14 residues. The junction had 7 bases not matched to a gene; V was cut back by 6 bases and J by 4 bases. CDR1 is SGHTA and CDR2 is FQGNSA in the germline V gene.